One and the same sample provided the 26 T cell receptor beta chains below, sequenced in a study of cytomegalovirus exposure and HLA in healthy donors. PCR involved 60 Vbeta and 13 Jbeta primers. The repertoire was sequenced with immunoSEQ multiplex PCR; TCRdb's copy has only in-frame clones and lacks some. The sample contains 90,000 to 150,000 clones, 74% of which appear only once. Sequencing was carried out using PBMCs. These receptors all stem from a human donor in good health.

The chain carries TRBV10-2 and TRBJ1-1; 7 bases align to TRBD1. Germline assignment: CDR1 WSHSY and CDR2 SAAADI. Germline trimming cut 8 bases from V and 0 bases from J; bases unmatched to any gene: 6. This CDR3 spans 14 amino acids. In nucleotides, the CDR3 is TGCGCCAGCCGAGGGGACAGCATGAACACTGAAGCTTTCTTT. Protein sequence: CASRGDSMNTEAFF.

The chain recombines TRBV7-9 with TRBJ1-2; D unclear. This CDR3 is built from 13 residues. Trimming took 5 bases from V and 7 from J, leaving 14 bases between them. Germline V CDR1 and CDR2: SEHNR, FQNEAQ (reference sequence). CDR3 coding DNA: TGTGCCAGCAGCCCTACAGTGGGCTGTGGCTACACCTTC. Its translation: CASSPTVGCGYTF.

The chain couples TRBV30 to TRBJ2-5; D is unclear. V lost 3 bases and J lost 2, with 7 bases in between. Germline assignment: CDR1 GTSNPN and CDR2 SVGIG (reference sequence). The CDR3 spans 12 residues. The CDR3 DNA reads as TGTGCCTGGAGGCAACAGCAAGAGACCCAGTACTTC. The encoded protein is CAWRQQQETQYF. Based on the CDR3 plus reference TRBV30 and TRBJ2-5, the full variable domain is SQTIHQWPATLVQPVGSPLSLECTVEGTSNPNLYWYRQAAGRGLQLLFYSVGIGQISSEVPQNLSASRPQDRQFILSSKKLLLSDSGFYLCAWRQQQETQYFGPGTRLLVL.

The rearrangement links TRBV27 to TRBJ2-1; 10 positions match TRBD2. Germline-derived CDR1 and CDR2 are MNHEY and SMNVEV (reference sequence). With 11 bases clipped from V and 2 bases from J, the junction kept 9 bases outside the gene matches. This CDR3 is 15 amino acids long. CDR3 DNA sequence: TGTGCCGCCGGAGCTAGCGGGGGCCCCTACAATGAGCAGTTCTTC. It yields the protein CAAGASGGPYNEQFF.

The V and J genes are TRBV20-1 and TRBJ1-5, with no clear D. The germline V gene has CDR1 DFQATT and CDR2 SNEGSKA (reference sequence). Trimming left V 5 bases short and J 15 bases short, with 17 bases between. CDR3 size: 11 residues. The CDR3 protein is CSAPAGYSRHF. The CDR3, as DNA: TGCAGTGCTCCAGCGGGCTATTCACGGCATTTT.

The V call is TRBV5-1, the J call TRBJ1-6; D ambiguous. This CDR3 region has 14 residues. CDR1 and CDR2 from the germline V gene are SGHRS and YFSETQ. Trimming cost V 2 bases and J 10 bases, with 13 bases left between them. CDR3 coding DNA: TGCGCCAGCAGCTTTGAGGGCGCAGGATCACCCCTCCACTTT. Protein sequence: CASSFEGAGSPLHF.

The rearrangement links TRBV2 to TRBJ2-1; tentative D call: TRBD1 (5 bases). The CDR3 totals 15 residues. V gave up 7 bases and J gave up 7 bases, with 20 bases separating them. CDR1 SNHLY and CDR2 FYNNEI come from the germline V gene. In nucleotides, the CDR3 is TGTGCCAGCAACAAAGTGGCAGGGCAAGGGAATGAGCAGTTCTTC. Its translation: CASNKVAGQGNEQFF.

This chain links TRBV6-1 with TRBJ2-3; TRBD1 matches 9 bases. Germline V lookup: CDR1 MNHNS, CDR2 SASEGT. CDR3 length: 15 residues. V was clipped by 6 bases and J by 4 bases; unmatched bases: 8. CDR3 sequence reads: CASSPGQGGADTQYF. In DNA, the CDR3 is TGTGCCAGCAGCCCGGGACAGGGTGGGGCAGATACGCAGTATTTT.

The rearrangement links TRBV19 to TRBJ2-6; no reliable D call. CDR3 size: 11 residues. From germline, CDR1 is LNHDA and CDR2 SQIVND (reference sequence). V lost 4 bases and J 11 bases, leaving 6 bases between the germline ends. The CDR3 nucleotides read TGTGCCAGTAGTAACTTCTACGTCCTGACTTTC. The encoded protein is CASSNFYVLTF.

The J gene is TRBJ1-1, the V gene TRBV29-1; maybe TRBD1 (6 bases). V shed 6 bases and J shed 1 base, with 12 bases lying between them. The V gene's germline CDR1 is SQVTM and CDR2 ANQGSEA. This CDR3 spans 13 amino acids. The CDR3 bases are TGCAGCGTGGACCCGACAGGGAACACTGAAGCTTTCTTT. Translated: CSVDPTGNTEAFF.

Here the CDR3 DNA reads TGCAGCGTTGTTAACAGGCAAGAGACCCAGTACTTC. It is translated as CSVVNRQETQYF. The chain recombines TRBV29-1 with TRBJ2-5, with D possibly being TRBD1 (5 bases). Trimming removed 4 bases at V and 2 bases at J, with 8 bases between. Germline CDR1 SQVTM, CDR2 ANQGSEA. This CDR3 comprises 12 residues.

About this clone: One end of the junction does not line up with germline, which may come from a read error. V usage is TRBV4-1 and J usage is TRBJ1-6, with D perhaps TRBD1 (6 bases). This CDR3 has 15 residues. Germline-derived CDR1 and CDR2 are MGHRA and YSYEKL. The CDR3 region has the DNA TGCGCCAGCAGACAAGATATGGGGGCCGGTTCACCCCTCCACTTT. Amino acids: CASRQDMGAGSPLHF.

The rearrangement joins TRBV25-1 to TRBJ2-2, with 7 positions matching TRBD1. Germline lookup yields CDR1 MGHDK and CDR2 SYGVNS. The CDR3 consists of 13 residues. Losses at the gene ends were 5 bases for V and 6 bases for J; bases not matched to a gene: 3. Here the CDR3 reads CASSLTGAGELFF. CDR3 bases: TGTGCCAGCAGTCTCACAGGGGCCGGGGAGCTGTTTTTT.

This clone was observed a single time. The chain carries TRBV7-2 and TRBJ1-2, with 7 positions matching TRBD1. This CDR3 comprises 14 residues. The germline gives CDR1 SGHTA, CDR2 FQGNSA. V was pared by 6 bases and J by 0 bases, with 4 bases of the junction left unmatched. CDR3 residues: CASSTDRANYGYTF. CDR3 bases: TGTGCCAGCAGTACCGACAGGGCTAACTATGGCTACACCTTC.

This chain connects TRBV28 to TRBJ2-7; D not resolved. The CDR3 covers 12 residues. V dropped 5 bases and J dropped 4 bases, with 9 bases sitting between them. Germline assignment: CDR1 MDHEN and CDR2 SYDVKM. The CDR3: CASSLLSYEQYF. DNA of the CDR3: TGTGCCAGCAGTCTCCTTAGTTACGAGCAGTACTTC.

The gene calls are TRBV5-1 and TRBJ1-1; possible D gene TRBD1, 6 bases. In germline, CDR1 is SGHRS, CDR2 YFSETQ. The length of the CDR3 is 15 residues. The V end lost 0 bases, the J end lost 1 base, and 10 bases lay between the germline ends. DNA for the CDR3: TGCGCCAGCAGCTTGGGGGGGGGCCGGAACACTGAAGCTTTCTTT. This sequence encodes CASSLGGGRNTEAFF. The full variable domain, completed using reference TRBV5-1 and TRBJ1-1, is KAGVTQTPRYLIKTRGQQVTLSCSPISGHRSVSWYQQTPGQGLQFLFEYFSETQRNKGNFPGRFSGRQFSNSRSEMNVSTLELGDSALYLCASSLGGGRNTEAFFGQGTRLTVV.

The chain links TRBV7-2 to TRBJ2-7; no firm D call. Trimming left V 5 bases short and J 3 bases short, with 11 bases between. The CDR3 contains 13 residues. Germline CDR1 and CDR2: SGHTA and FQGNSA. The CDR3, as DNA: TGTGCCAGCAGCGGCGGCAGATACTACGAGCAGTACTTC. This gives the protein CASSGGRYYEQYF.

The rearrangement links TRBV7-9 to TRBJ1-2, with 7 bases lining up with TRBD1. J was trimmed by 7 bases and V by 1 base; bases with no gene match: 3. Germline assignment: CDR1 SEHNR and CDR2 FQNEAQ (reference sequence). The CDR3 is 13 amino acids. CDR3 sequence: CASSLEGAGGYTF. The CDR3 coding sequence is TGTGCCAGCAGCTTAGAGGGGGCCGGTGGCTACACCTTC. Combining the CDR3 with reference TRBV7-9 and TRBJ1-2 gives the whole variable domain DTGVSQNPRHKITKRGQNVTFRCDPISEHNRLYWYRQTLGQGPEFLTYFQNEAQLEKSRLLSDRFSAERPKGSFSTLEIQRTEQGDSAMYLCASSLEGAGGYTFGSGTRLTVV.

The rearrangement links TRBV18 to TRBJ2-1; TRBD2 aligns across 10 bases. The J segment lost 6 bases and the V segment lost 5 bases, leaving 1 base of the junction unmatched. Germline values: CDR1 KGHSH, CDR2 LQKENI. CDR3 size: 13 residues. Here the CDR3 DNA reads TGTGCCAGCTCAGCTAGCGGGGGCAATGAGCAGTTCTTC. This sequence encodes CASSASGGNEQFF.

The chain combines TRBV7-9 with TRBJ1-2; 9 bases align to TRBD1. CDR1 is SEHNR, CDR2 FQNEAQ, per germline (reference sequence). CDR3 size: 13 residues. The V and J ends lost 6 bases and 7 bases, in that order; junction bases with no gene match: 6. CDR3 residues: CASRNRGLGGYTF. CDR3 DNA: TGTGCCAGCAGAAACAGGGGGCTGGGTGGCTACACCTTC. The complete variable domain, with remaining parts taken from reference TRBV7-9 and TRBJ1-2, reads DTGVSQNPRHKITKRGQNVTFRCDPISEHNRLYWYRQTLGQGPEFLTYFQNEAQLEKSRLLSDRFSAERPKGSFSTLEIQRTEQGDSAMYLCASRNRGLGGYTFGSGTRLTVV.

The chain joins TRBV27 to TRBJ2-7; D might be TRBD1 (5 bases). The V end was cut by 6 bases, the J end by 0 bases, with 12 bases between. The CDR3 has 14 residues. Germline loops: CDR1 MNHEY, CDR2 SMNVEV (reference sequence). CDR3 sequence (DNA): TGTGCCAGCAGATACAGGACAACCTCCTACGAGCAGTACTTC. Its translation: CASRYRTTSYEQYF.

The chain has TRBV7-9 and TRBJ2-7; 7 positions match TRBD1. Trimming removed 4 bases from V and 5 bases from J; junction bases left unmatched: 2. CDR3 length equals 12 residues. The V gene's germline CDR1 is SEHNR and CDR2 FQNEAQ (reference sequence). CDR3 loop: CASSYDRDEQYF. In nucleotides, the CDR3 is TGTGCCAGCAGCTACGACAGGGACGAGCAGTACTTC. Looking up the rest from reference TRBV7-9 and TRBJ2-7 gives the full variable domain: DTGVSQNPRHKITKRGQNVTFRCDPISEHNRLYWYRQTLGQGPEFLTYFQNEAQLEKSRLLSDRFSAERPKGSFSTLEIQRTEQGDSAMYLCASSYDRDEQYFGPGTRLTVT.

The chain has TRBV5-4 and TRBJ2-3; 9 bases are a match to TRBD1. Germline values: CDR1 SGHNT, CDR2 YYREEE (reference sequence). Trimming removed 3 bases from V and 6 bases from J; junction bases left unmatched: 2. This CDR3 is built from 13 residues. Here the CDR3 reads CASSYRGPDTQYF. Written as DNA, the CDR3 is TGTGCCAGCAGCTACAGGGGGCCCGATACGCAGTATTTT.

The chain has TRBV7-9 and TRBJ1-2; possibly TRBD1 for D (6 bases). Germline-derived CDR1 and CDR2 are SEHNR and FQNEAQ (reference sequence). The CDR3 loop spans 16 amino acids. V gave up 3 bases and J gave up 1 base, with 15 bases separating them. The CDR3 DNA reads as TGTGCCAGCAGCTTGGGCCAGGGGAATTATAACTATGGCTACACCTTC. This translates into CASSLGQGNYNYGYTF.

The rearrangement uses TRBV7-9 and TRBJ1-2; TRBD1 agrees at 9 bases. V was clipped by 4 bases and J by 4 bases; unmatched bases: 1. Germline loops: CDR1 SEHNR, CDR2 FQNEAQ (reference sequence). The CDR3 length is 13 residues. The CDR3, as DNA: TGTGCCAGCAGCTGGGACAGGGTCTATGGCTACACCTTC. Amino acids: CASSWDRVYGYTF.

The V and J genes are TRBV12-2 and TRBJ2-7; the table's D call, TRBD2, has no DNA check behind it. TRBV12-2 is annotated as a pseudogene. The CDR3 consists of 15 residues. CDR3 coding DNA: TGTGCAAGTCGCGAGAATTACCCGGGCTCCTACGAGCAGTACTTC. Protein sequence: CASRENYPGSYEQYF.